The source of this T cell receptor (beta chain) is a study of blood T cell repertoires in COVID-19. Original methodology: Reference gene primer amplification in the assay estimated nucleated cell counts. Here immunoSEQ multiplex PCR was the method, and the copy in TCRdb shows in-frame clones only, minus some. The V and J calls and the clone size are those of that table, but D and trimming were determined from the DNA. The sample has 35,000 to 40,000 clones, approximately 74% seen once. The sequencing sample was made of peripheral blood. The receptor was isolated from a man in his 70s with COVID-19, enrolled during active disease.

The CDR3 nucleotides read TGTGCCAGCAGCCTTGCTAGGGGAAGAACTGGCTACACCTTC. As protein: CASSLARGRTGYTF. The chain joins TRBV3-1 (or the pseudogene TRBV3-2) to TRBJ1-2, with D possibly being TRBD1 (5 bases). V lost 4 bases and J 7 bases, leaving 16 bases between the germline ends. This CDR3 contains 14 residues. Germline V CDR1 and CDR2: LGHDT, YNNKEL (reference sequence).